What follows is one T cell receptor beta chain and its context. The CDR3 is made up of 14 amino acids. V shed 7 bases and J shed 6 bases, with 18 bases lying between them. Germline V gene lookup returns CDR1 MNHEY and CDR2 SVGAGI. The assay was immunoSEQ multiplex PCR, and TCRdb's table has in-frame clones only and misses some. The table lists tens of thousands of clones, around 80% of them singletons. These data come from a study of OX40 agonist ivuxolimab in advanced cancers. The overall study: Melanoma, hepatocellular carcinoma, head and neck or renal cell cancer occurred in dose-escalation patients.

The source of this sequence is an adult with an advanced solid tumor such as melanoma, head and neck, liver or kidney cancer. This chain uses TRBV6-5 with TRBJ2-5; a weak D match, TRBD1 (6 bases). The sample was CD4+ or CD8+ T cells sorted from blood, taken in a trial of the OX40 agonist ivuxolimab. The CDR3 region is CASTPTGGAQTQYF. In nucleotides, the CDR3 is TGTGCCAGCACCCCCACTGGGGGCGCTCAGACCCAGTACTTC.